This T cell receptor (beta chain) was documented in a study of shared clonotypes between healthy human individuals. Study information: Donors consisted of two women and a few men between 18 and 49. Used for every donor were three CD4 naive, three CD4 memory, two CD8 naive and one CD8 memory plate.

Study results and caveats: The small donor group covered limited genetic and exposure diversity. The naive CD4 repertoires of a few donors were compared, and approximately 5% of clonotypes were shared.

The CDR3 is 12 amino acids. Trimming took 7 bases from V and 8 from J, leaving 12 bases between them. From germline, CDR1 is MGHDK and CDR2 SYGVNS. The method was immunoSEQ multiplex PCR; TCRdb's version includes in-frame clones alone and lacks a portion of them. The sample has about 320,000 clones, 87% seen once; the top ten hold around 15%. About this clone itself: Its antigen remains unknown.

The sequencing input was memory CD8+ T cells sorted from blood. The subset here: CD45RO+ cells pooled with CCR7-negative TemRA cells. This sequence originates from a man between 18 and 35 years old in good health. V and J are TRBV25-1 and TRBJ2-1, with a weak D call TRBD2 (6 bases). CDR3 loop: CASKGAGHEQFF. The DNA of the CDR3 is TGTGCCAGCAAAGGGGCGGGACATGAGCAGTTCTTC.